Sequencing of this T cell receptor (beta chain) was carried out in a study of CD8+ T cells in alopecia areata. Findings of the study overall: Mouse data revealed clearer TCR sharing than patient data did, a gap possibly tied to HLA. Under tofacitinib, fewer expanded CD8+ clones appeared among the top 100 scalp clones. Scalp data also include sequences from resident alphabeta T cells of normal skin.

The CDR3 is 13 residues long. Trimming stripped 2 bases from V and 2 bases from J, with 7 bases between. Germline V lookup: CDR1 SEHNR, CDR2 FQNEAQ (reference sequence). Treatment: oral pan-JAK inhibitor, 5-10 mg twice daily. Comment on this clone: Its antigen is unknown.

Following extraction, RNA underwent reverse transcription to cDNA, which served as the sequencing template. TCRdb's copy holds only in-frame clones and misses some; the assay was immunoSEQ multiplex PCR. In the table there are 90,000 to 130,000 clones, under 60% of which are singletons. The rearrangement links TRBV7-9 to TRBJ2-7; D gene unclear. The sample consisted of CD8+ T cells sorted from blood, taken at week 24, from a patient treated with tofacitinib. This clonotype originated in a human donor with alopecia areata. CDR3 loop: CASSLRATYEQYF. The CDR3 DNA reads as TGTGCCAGCAGCTTACGGGCTACCTACGAGCAGTACTTC.